The present T cell receptor beta chain was sequenced within a study of T cells in tuberculosis. As for the study in general: This South African cohort compared adolescents with or without latent tuberculosis against adults with active tuberculosis.

Remarks on this clone: The target antigen is unknown.

Measured with immunoSEQ multiplex PCR; TCRdb has only the in-frame clones, and not every one. In the table there are under 45,000 clones, more than 85% of which are singletons. Each donor contributed 85,000 to 100,000 T cells on average, unsorted. General study results and limits: Using the GMM-specific repertoire gave 85% to 90% accuracy versus about 70% with motifs. GMM-specific TCRs were nearer to active tuberculosis alpha repertoires, suggesting expansion.

The CDR3 is 14 amino acids. The V and J ends lost 3 bases and 6 bases respectively, with 12 bases between them. The V gene's germline CDR1 is MRHNA and CDR2 SNTAGT. Input material: PBMCs. The rearrangement joins TRBV6-4 to TRBJ2-1; the D gene is possibly TRBD1 (6 bases). The receptor comes from a donor aged 5-35 years with latent tuberculosis or without tuberculosis infection. The CDR3 is CASSEAGAPNEQFF. The DNA for the CDR3 is TGTGCCAGCAGTGAAGCAGGGGCGCCCAATGAGCAGTTCTTC.